Sequencing of this TCR beta chain was carried out in a study of blood T cell repertoires in COVID-19. Study-level information: Whether acute or convalescent, the COVID-19 samples came from the United States, Italy and Spain.

Germline V gene sequence: CDR1 SGDLS, CDR2 YYNGEE. The CDR3 extends over 15 amino acids. Trimming pared 0 bases from V and 4 bases from J, leaving 12 bases between. Method: immunoSEQ multiplex PCR; TCRdb's copy keeps in-frame clones and lacks some. The table lists about 73,000 clones, approximately 77% of them singletons, with 2% to 2.5% in the top ten. The specimen sequenced was peripheral blood. This receptor was identified in a man between 65 and 85 years old with COVID-19, enrolled during active disease. The rearrangement joins TRBV9 to TRBJ2-3; D perhaps matches TRBD2 (6 bases). The CDR3 region is CASSVGTSLADTQYF. The CDR3 coding sequence is TGTGCCAGCAGCGTAGGCACTAGCCTGGCAGATACGCAGTATTTT. The variable domain in full, completed from reference TRBV9 and TRBJ2-3, reads DSGVTQTPKHLITATGQRVTLRCSPRSGDLSVYWYQQSLDQGLQFLIQYYNGEERAKGNILERFSAQQFPDLHSELNLSSLELGDSALYFCASSVGTSLADTQYFGPGTRLTVL.